The clone carrying this TCR beta chain was recorded a few times. Its antigen is not known. The data belong to a study of beta chain features in type 1 diabetes. Looking at the study overall: Cell yields, gender and age were comparable in patients and healthy donors. Study-level points and caveats: A moderate, significant TCRB CDR3 shortening appeared in type 1 diabetes across four CD4+ subsets. Researchers cautioned that cDNA sequencing could over-represent cells with high TCR expression. Any role of HLA type in TCRB rearrangement remained unresolved here.

CDR1 is SGHTA, CDR2 FQGNSA, per germline. Trimming took 6 bases from V and 1 from J; bases not matched to a gene: 5. The CDR3 runs to 14 residues. cDNA synthesis used the whole RNA isolate, giving expressed TCRB sequences. Some clones are missing from TCRdb's copy, which holds only in-frame ones; the method was immunoSEQ multiplex PCR. This table has about 230,000 clones, roughly 17% appearing once. The chain links TRBV7-2 to TRBJ2-5, with TRBD1 matching 7 bases. Sequencing was done on a sample of naive CD4+ T cells from blood. The origin of this receptor is a man aged 25-40 years with type 1 diabetes. The CDR3 DNA reads TGTGCCAGCAGTCAAACAGGGGCCCAAGAGACCCAGTACTTC. Translating gives CASSQTGAQETQYF.